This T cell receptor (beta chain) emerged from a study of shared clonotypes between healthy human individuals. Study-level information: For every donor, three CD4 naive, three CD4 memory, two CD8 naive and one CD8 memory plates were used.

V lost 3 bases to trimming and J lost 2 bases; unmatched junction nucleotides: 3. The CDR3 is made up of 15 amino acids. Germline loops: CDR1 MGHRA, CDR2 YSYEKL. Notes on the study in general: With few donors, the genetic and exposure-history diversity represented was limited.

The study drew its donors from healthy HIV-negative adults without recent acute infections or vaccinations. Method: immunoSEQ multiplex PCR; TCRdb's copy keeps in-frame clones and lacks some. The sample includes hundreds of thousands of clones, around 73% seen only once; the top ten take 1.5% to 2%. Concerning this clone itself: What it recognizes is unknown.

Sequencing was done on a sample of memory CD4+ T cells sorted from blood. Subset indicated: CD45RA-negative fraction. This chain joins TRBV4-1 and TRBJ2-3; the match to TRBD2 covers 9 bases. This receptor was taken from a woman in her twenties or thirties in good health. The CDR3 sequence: CASSHLAGTTDTQYF. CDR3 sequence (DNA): TGCGCCAGCAGCCACCTAGCGGGAACCACAGATACGCAGTATTTT.